This T cell receptor beta chain is from a study of T cells after posttransplantation cyclophosphamide. The CDR3 has 15 residues. The V gene end was trimmed by 2 bases and the J gene end by 4 bases; junction bases not matched to a gene: 7. Germline CDR1 and CDR2: MNHEY and SVGAGI. This clone has at least ten counts. What it recognizes is unknown. Findings of the study overall: Recipient CMV seropositivity and CMV reactivation strongly tracked TRB clonality. Donor-recipient repertoire similarity was low at 1-2 months, rising over year one. TRB overlap between skin or GI tissue T cells and blood was limited.

Libraries were prepared by immunoSEQ multiplex PCR; TCRdb keeps only in-frame clonotypes and omits some of them. Found here are some 46,000 clones, no singletons; the ten largest cover roughly 2.3%. Sequences were obtained from PBMCs. The chain combines TRBV6-5 with TRBJ2-5; 7 bases agree with TRBD1. This clonotype originated in a man in his forties in good health, CMV-negative, and a related stem cell transplant donor. CDR3 loop: CASSYPGQAGETQYF. The CDR3 DNA is TGTGCCAGCAGTTACCCAGGACAGGCGGGAGAGACCCAGTACTTC.